These T cell receptor beta chains were read from a single sample in a study of T cells in narcolepsy. Sequenced by immunoSEQ multiplex PCR; TCRdb stores in-frame clones only, minus some. The sample records fewer than 30,000 clones, about four fifths being singletons. The sequenced material came from CD45RA- memory CD4+ T cells from PBMCs. These receptors all stem from a human donor with narcolepsy. CDR3s include the opening cysteine and the closing phenylalanine or tryptophan. D genes are given only for firm matches. Where a row states a size, it is once, few, many or the class of an expanded clone; other rows omit it.

d_gene	abundance	v_gene	j_gene	CDR3aa	CDR3nt
TRBD1	-	TRBV11-2	TRBJ1-2	CASSPSFGTETYGYTF	TGTGCCAGCAGCCCATCCTTCGGGACAGAAACCTATGGCTACACCTTC
-	-	TRBV5-6	TRBJ2-3	CASSDSFGTDTQYF	TGTGCCAGCAGTGACAGTTTCGGCACAGATACGCAGTATTTT
-	-	TRBV7-2	TRBJ2-7	CASSSDSSFSYEQYF	TGTGCCAGCAGCTCCGACTCGAGCTTCTCCTACGAGCAGTACTTC
-	-	TRBV28	TRBJ1-1	CASRPALGYNTEAFF	TGTGCCAGCAGACCCGCCTTGGGATACAACACTGAAGCTTTCTTT
-	-	TRBV5-1	TRBJ2-1	CASKGNNEQFF	TGCGCCAGCAAGGGAAACAATGAGCAGTTCTTC
-	-	TRBV6-5	TRBJ1-5	CASRAQQGGNQPQHF	TGTGCCAGCAGGGCTCAGCAGGGTGGGAATCAGCCCCAGCATTTT
-	-	TRBV11-2	TRBJ2-1	CASSLEGRNEQFF	TGTGCCAGCAGCTTAGAGGGCCGCAATGAGCAGTTCTTC
TRBD1	-	TRBV27	TRBJ2-5	CASSISTGQVGEQYF	TGTGCCAGCAGCATATCCACGGGACAGGTGGGGGAGCAGTACTTC
TRBD1	-	TRBV2	TRBJ1-2	CAGLGQGVGYTF	TGTGCCGGACTCGGACAGGGAGTTGGCTACACCTTC
-	-	TRBV6-6	TRBJ1-1	CASSKGRLNTEAFF	TGTGCCAGCAGTAAGGGACGGTTGAACACTGAAGCTTTCTTT
TRBD1	-	TRBV19	TRBJ1-3	CASSSQGASGNTIYF	TGTGCCAGTAGTTCACAGGGGGCGAGTGGAAACACCATATATTTT
-	-	TRBV7-2	TRBJ1-2	CASSRATGGGYGYTF	TGTGCCAGCAGCCGGGCGACCGGGGGAGGCTATGGCTACACCTTC
TRBD2	-	TRBV7-8	TRBJ2-2	CASSLRGLAETGELFF	TGTGCCAGCAGCCTGCGCGGACTAGCTGAGACCGGGGAGCTGTTTTTT
TRBD1	-	TRBV2	TRBJ2-7	CASSEGTGGFYEQYF	TGTGCCAGCAGTGAAGGGACAGGGGGCTTCTACGAGCAGTACTTC
-	-	TRBV19	TRBJ2-7	CASSIFGTTEQYF	TGTGCCAGTAGTATTTTTGGGACAACCGAGCAGTACTTC
-	-	TRBV9	TRBJ2-7	CASSVDFGRGYEQYF	TGTGCCAGCAGCGTAGATTTTGGACGAGGCTACGAGCAGTACTTC
-	-	TRBV4-2	TRBJ1-1	CASSHPWNTEAFF	TGTGCCAGCAGCCATCCGTGGAACACTGAAGCTTTCTTT
TRBD2	-	TRBV2	TRBJ2-1	CASWGLAGGNEQFF	TGTGCCAGCTGGGGACTAGCGGGAGGGAATGAGCAGTTCTTC
-	-	TRBV6-1	TRBJ1-2	CASSEGSSDSNYGYTF	TGTGCCAGCAGTGAAGGTTCGTCGGACAGCAACTATGGCTACACCTTC
TRBD2	-	TRBV6-1	TRBJ2-7	CASTLAGGHSYEQYF	TGTGCCAGCACCCTAGCGGGGGGCCACTCCTACGAGCAGTACTTC
-	-	TRBV7-6	TRBJ2-7	CASSSPGIGEQYF	TGTGCCAGCAGCTCCCCCGGCATAGGCGAGCAGTACTTC
-	-	TRBV11-2	TRBJ1-6	CASSLNPSTLHF	TGTGCCAGCAGCTTAAACCCTTCGACCCTCCACTTT
-	-	TRBV9	TRBJ1-1	CASSVGVSRASPTAFF	TGTGCCAGCAGCGTAGGGGTAAGCAGGGCTTCCCCTACAGCTTTCTTT
TRBD1	-	TRBV6-1	TRBJ1-2	CASSDPGQGARGYTF	TGTGCCAGCAGTGACCCGGGACAGGGGGCGCGTGGCTACACCTTC
-	few	TRBV7-2	TRBJ1-3	CASSRDRGSGNTIYF	TGTGCCAGCAGCCGGGACCGAGGCTCTGGAAACACCATATATTTT
TRBD2	-	TRBV5-6	TRBJ2-5	CASSLRGGETEETQYF	TGTGCCAGCAGCTTGCGGGGAGGGGAGACAGAAGAGACCCAGTACTTC
TRBD1	-	TRBV30	TRBJ2-7	CAWSRGEGQGAHEQYF	TGTGCCTGGTCAAGGGGTGAGGGACAGGGGGCCCACGAGCAGTACTTC
TRBD1	-	TRBV5-1	TRBJ2-7	CASSGRQGQKTSFYEQYF	TGCGCCAGCAGCGGGCGACAGGGGCAGAAAACATCCTTCTACGAGCAGTACTTC
-	-	TRBV19	TRBJ1-4	CASSHPRIADEKLFF	TGTGCCAGTTCCCACCCTCGGATAGCTGATGAAAAACTGTTTTTT
-	-	TRBV18	TRBJ2-1	CASSEARTKGGEQFF	TGTGCCAGCTCCGAGGCTAGGACGAAGGGGGGTGAGCAGTTCTTC
-	-	TRBV7-9	TRBJ2-7	CASSLARAEQYF	TGTGCCAGCAGCTTAGCTCGGGCCGAGCAGTACTTC
-	-	TRBV5-4	TRBJ1-2	CASSFKGHGYTF	TGTGCCAGCAGCTTCAAGGGACACGGCTACACCTTC
-	-	TRBV10-3	TRBJ1-1	CAISESRGNTEAFF	TGTGCCATCAGTGAAAGCAGGGGGAACACTGAAGCTTTCTTT
-	few	TRBV6-5	TRBJ2-1	CASSPRLSAYNEQFF	TGTGCCAGCAGTCCTAGACTAAGTGCCTACAATGAGCAGTTCTTC
-	once	TRBV7-2	TRBJ2-2	CASSPPNSVGTGELFF	TGTGCCAGCAGCCCCCCCAACTCGGTTGGCACCGGGGAGCTGTTTTTT
-	-	TRBV4-1	TRBJ1-4	CASSPIAGFGEKLFF	TGCGCCAGCAGCCCCATCGCCGGATTCGGGGAAAAACTGTTTTTT
-	-	TRBV7-8	TRBJ1-4	CASSRRANEKLFF	TGTGCCAGCAGTAGGAGGGCTAATGAAAAACTGTTTTTT